The rows below give T cell receptor beta chains drawn from one sample of a study of CD8+ T cells in alopecia areata. Using immunoSEQ multiplex PCR, the repertoire was profiled, and TCRdb retains in-frame clones only, with some absent. In the table there are over 100,000 clones, roughly 50% of which are singletons. Material: CD8+ T cells sorted from blood, obtained at week 24, from a patient treated with tofacitinib. Source of these receptors: a human donor with alopecia areata. CDR3s leave out the opening cysteine and the closing phenylalanine or tryptophan.

TRBV5-1 | ASSLSRELNTEAF
TRBV29-1 | SVSRGDYEQY
TRBV10-2 | ASSGGDLNTEAF
TRBV7-9 | ASSSLDPFSYEQY
TRBV7-8 | ASTVGPSYNEQF
TRBV7-2 | ASSLVWEPNNYGYT
TRBV30 | ALRWGTNQPQH
TRBV18 | ASSPQGGQGYEQY
TRBV29-1 | SVEGPESYEQY
TRBV4-1 | ASSQAPGGRGQETQY
TRBV6-5 | ASNTADSGANVLT
TRBV7-2 | ASSPRGVRTDTQY
TRBV4-1 | ASSQDSSNQPQH
TRBV2 | AMGYEQY